This T cell receptor beta chain was retrieved from a study of T-cell reconstitution after alpha-beta-depleted transplantation in children. Study-wide findings and caveats: In some patients, recipient T cells and intrathymic progenitors surviving conditioning explained high day-60 diversity. Expanded clones from the graft, numbering several hundred, reportedly supplied alpha-beta T cells about two months after transplant. Most T-cell counts and diversity one year after the transplant came from T cells that were newly produced.

TCRbeta library preparation incorporated unique molecular identifiers. Via MiXCR, TCRdb re-called the PCR reads, giving one row per CDR3 protein. Found here are a few hundred thousand distinct CDR3 sequences, more than 20% of them singletons; the top ten hold around 36%. Germline CDR1 reads DFQATT; CDR2 reads SNEGSKA (reference sequence). The CDR3 runs 13 residues. V lost 7 bases and J lost 3; bases outside the gene matches: 8. This clonotype has just a few counts. Its antigen is not known. The receptor comes from a boy younger than two with Wiskott-Aldrich syndrome, due to receive a stem cell transplant. The sequencing used PBMCs, collected before TCRalphabeta/CD19-depleted stem cell transplant. The chain is built from TRBV20-1 and TRBJ2-5, with 7 bases fitting TRBD2. CDR3 in amino acids: CSVVTGTKETQYF. CDR3 sequence (DNA): TGCAGTGTCGTAACCGGGACTAAAGAGACCCAGTACTTC.